Listed below are T cell receptor beta chains from one sample, sequenced in a study of identical twins. Using its own MiXCR run on the 5' RACE reads, TCRdb lists one record per CDR3 protein. The table shows about 480,000 distinct CDR3 sequences, with 14% occurring only once. This sample was shared with a second study, whose subject was yellow fever vaccine responses in identical twins.

Specimen: CD4+ T cells sorted from blood. These receptors originate from a woman between 18 and 29 years old in good health. Each CDR3 is given with its conserved first and last residue. The D gene is left open where the match is weak. Size is stated for part of the rows, as once, few or many counts, or as a class when the clone is expanded.

CDR3 DNA: TGCAGTGCTAGAGATTGGGGGGGCGAGCACACTGAAGCTTTCTTT; CDR3 protein: CSARDWGGEHTEAFF; J gene: TRBJ1-1; D gene: -; clone size: -; V gene: TRBV20-1
CDR3 DNA: TGTGCCAGCAGTTTCTCAACAAAACAGTACTTC; CDR3 protein: CASSFSTKQYF; J gene: TRBJ2-7; D gene: -; clone size: -; V gene: TRBV12-3/TRBV12-4
CDR3 DNA: TGTGCCAGCAGCAGTTTTCGGGGACAGCACTTTAATTCACCCCTCCACTTT; CDR3 protein: CASSSFRGQHFNSPLHF; J gene: TRBJ1-6; D gene: TRBD1; clone size: few; V gene: TRBV28
CDR3 DNA: TGCGCCAGCAGCTTTCGGGACAGCAGTGGACCGTCTGGGGCCAACGTCCTGACTTTC; CDR3 protein: CASSFRDSSGPSGANVLTF; J gene: TRBJ2-6; D gene: TRBD1; clone size: many; V gene: TRBV5-1
CDR3 DNA: TGCAGTGCTAGAGTAAGGACTAGCAGCTCCTACAATGAGCAGTTCTTC; CDR3 protein: CSARVRTSSSYNEQFF; J gene: TRBJ2-1; D gene: TRBD2; clone size: -; V gene: TRBV20-1
CDR3 DNA: TGTGCCAGCAGCTTTGGGACTAGCGCTACTCACACAGATACGCAGTATTTT; CDR3 protein: CASSFGTSATHTDTQYF; J gene: TRBJ2-3; D gene: TRBD2; clone size: few; V gene: TRBV11-2
CDR3 DNA: TGTGCCAGCACCACACTCAGGGTTGCGGGAGAGACCCAGTACTTC; CDR3 protein: CASTTLRVAGETQYF; J gene: TRBJ2-5; D gene: -; clone size: few; V gene: TRBV28
CDR3 DNA: TGTGCCAGCAGCCCCTCCCAGGGGATGGGCGACAATGAGCAGTTCTTC; CDR3 protein: CASSPSQGMGDNEQFF; J gene: TRBJ2-1; D gene: -; clone size: -; V gene: TRBV6-2/TRBV6-3
CDR3 DNA: TGTGCCAGCAGCTTACTGGGTGGGAGTAAGGCAGATACGCAGTATTTT; CDR3 protein: CASSLLGGSKADTQYF; J gene: TRBJ2-3; D gene: -; clone size: -; V gene: TRBV11-2
CDR3 DNA: TGCGCCAGCAGCCAACAAATTGGCGGGAGCGGTGTAGAGACCCAGTACTTC; CDR3 protein: CASSQQIGGSGVETQYF; J gene: TRBJ2-5; D gene: TRBD2; clone size: -; V gene: TRBV4-3
CDR3 DNA: TGTGCCAGCAGCACGAGGGATCCAGGCACAGATACGCAGTATTTT; CDR3 protein: CASSTRDPGTDTQYF; J gene: TRBJ2-3; D gene: -; clone size: few; V gene: TRBV5-5
CDR3 DNA: TGTGCCAGCAGCTCCAGGGAATCCTACGAGCAGTACTTC; CDR3 protein: CASSSRESYEQYF; J gene: TRBJ2-7; D gene: -; clone size: -; V gene: TRBV7-2
CDR3 DNA: TGTGCCAGCAGCGCGACTAGCGGGAGCTACAATGAGCAGTTCTTC; CDR3 protein: CASSATSGSYNEQFF; J gene: TRBJ2-1; D gene: TRBD2; clone size: -; V gene: TRBV12-3/TRBV12-4
CDR3 DNA: TGTGCCAGCAGCCAAGACAGGGGGCTTGACATCACCTACGAGCAGTACTTC; CDR3 protein: CASSQDRGLDITYEQYF; J gene: TRBJ2-7; D gene: TRBD1; clone size: -; V gene: TRBV4-2
CDR3 DNA: TGTGCCAGTAGTATCAGCGGGGGGGCCTGGACCGGGGAGCTGTTTTTT; CDR3 protein: CASSISGGAWTGELFF; J gene: TRBJ2-2; D gene: TRBD2; clone size: -; V gene: TRBV19
CDR3 DNA: TGTGCCAGCAGCTTATTTGGCTGGGACCGAGACTATGGCTACACCTTC; CDR3 protein: CASSLFGWDRDYGYTF; J gene: TRBJ1-2; D gene: -; clone size: -; V gene: TRBV7-2
CDR3 DNA: TGTGCCAGCAGGCAACTAGCGGGGGGCGGGGGGAATGAGCAGTTCTTC; CDR3 protein: CASRQLAGGGGNEQFF; J gene: TRBJ2-1; D gene: TRBD2; clone size: few; V gene: TRBV2
CDR3 DNA: TGTGCCAGCAGCTTAGGGGCCCCCGCCCGCGAGCAGTACTTC; CDR3 protein: CASSLGAPAREQYF; J gene: TRBJ2-7; D gene: -; clone size: few; V gene: TRBV7-8
CDR3 DNA: TGTGCCAGCAGCGTTCAGTTTGACGAGCAGTTCTTC; CDR3 protein: CASSVQFDEQFF; J gene: TRBJ2-1; D gene: -; clone size: few; V gene: TRBV9
CDR3 DNA: TGTGCCATCAGTTTAGTTAGCAACGAGCAGTACTTC; CDR3 protein: CAISLVSNEQYF; J gene: TRBJ2-7; D gene: -; clone size: few; V gene: TRBV10-3
CDR3 DNA: TGTGCCAGCAGCCCGAGGACAGGGGGCAAGGTCTACAATGAGCAGTTCTTC; CDR3 protein: CASSPRTGGKVYNEQFF; J gene: TRBJ2-1; D gene: TRBD1; clone size: few; V gene: TRBV11-2
CDR3 DNA: TGTGCCAGCAGCTTAGGGGGGACAGGGGCTTATGAGCAGTTCTTC; CDR3 protein: CASSLGGTGAYEQFF; J gene: TRBJ2-1; D gene: TRBD1; clone size: -; V gene: TRBV7-2
CDR3 DNA: TGCGCCAGCAGCCAAATACTAGCAGCTAGCACAGATACGCAGTATTTT; CDR3 protein: CASSQILAASTDTQYF; J gene: TRBJ2-3; D gene: -; clone size: -; V gene: TRBV4-1